What follows describes a single TCR beta chain. The entry originates in a study of blood T cell repertoires in COVID-19. This CDR3 region has 15 residues. V gave up 2 bases and J gave up 0 bases, with 9 bases separating them. Germline CDR1 is LNHDA and CDR2 is SQIVND (reference sequence). In the study's own analysis: Using reference gene primer amplification, nucleated cell counts were estimated. The repertoire was sequenced with immunoSEQ multiplex PCR; TCRdb's copy has only in-frame clones and lacks some. V and J calls and clone size are those listed in that table; D and trimming were worked out from the DNA. The sample has tens of thousands of clones, 75% to 90% seen once.

What was sequenced was peripheral blood. This TCR derives from a human donor in a cohort sampled during active COVID-19. The chain has TRBV19 and TRBJ2-3, with D uncertain. The CDR3 nucleotides are TGTGCCAGTAGTATATCTGGAGTCAGCACAGATACGCAGTATTTT. It is translated as CASSISGVSTDTQYF. Combining the CDR3 with reference TRBV19 and TRBJ2-3 gives the whole variable domain DGGITQSPKYLFRKEGQNVTLSCEQNLNHDAMYWYRQDPGQGLRLIYYSQIVNDFQKGDIAEGYSVSREKKESFPLTVTSAQKNPTAFYLCASSISGVSTDTQYFGPGTRLTVL.